The present TCR beta chain was sequenced within a study of CXCR3-negative and CXCR3-positive naive CD8 T cells (dated by TCRdb to between 2018 and 2021). Regarding the research as a whole: In total, 130 million to 150 million TRB reads were obtained, or roughly 1.5 +/- 0.3 million reads per library. TRBV-TRBJ cluster analysis included naive subsets from 5 donors and memory cells from 3 donors. The diversity and physicochemical repertoire analyses included 11 donors pooled from two independent experiments.

Each CD8+ T cell subset was flow-sorted in triplicate, and 300,000 or so cells per subset were placed directly into RLT lysis buffer. To exclude memory contaminants, naive CD8+ T cells were stringently defined as CD45RO-CCR7+CD27+CD95-. Standard density gradient centrifugation was used to isolate peripheral blood mononuclear cells from buffy coats. A FACSAria III was used to flow-sort naive CXCR3-negative and CXCR3-positive CD8+ T cells. Total RNA was extracted from sorted cells with an RNeasy Mini Kit. TCRdb shows the sequencer as NextSeq 550. The Human TCR Profiling Kit (MiLaboratory) was used to make UMI-labeled 5' RACE TRB cDNA libraries. cDNA synthesis used the entire amount of extracted RNA, and PCR amplification then used the entire amount of cDNA produced. The libraries were made side by side, with each library going through the same number of PCR cycles. Concerning the study's data processing: About 52,000 +/- 9,100 unique UMI-labeled TRB cDNA molecules per library were extracted with MIGEC and MiXCR, with at least two reads per UMI required. Each library averaged about 40,000 +/- 10,000 functional in-frame TRB CDR3 nucleotide clonotypes without stop codons. After downsampling to 5000 UMI-labeled TRB molecules per sample, diversity metrics, including normalized Shannon-Wiener and Chao1, were computed in VDJtools. VDJtools was used to calculate clonotype-size-weighted physicochemical properties of the central five CDR3 residues, namely interaction energy, strength, volume and Kidera factor 4. The reads underwent TCRdb reprocessing, giving one record for each CDR3 protein sequence and no DNA. TCRdb, not the original authors, processed these V and J calls. Per the sample table, the count is tens of thousands of distinct CDR3 sequences. The biggest ten clones account for around 1% of the sample.

Reading from cysteine to phenylalanine, the CDR3 counts 16 amino acids. Nucleotide data are not available. Study-wide findings and limitations: Naive CXCR3-negative and CXCR3-positive cells from the same donor showed similar TRBV-TRBJ usage, whereas memory cells showed distinct patterns. Because CXCR3 expression was partially decreased after cryopreservation, freshly isolated PBMCs were used for most assays. Both naive subsets had comparably high repertoire diversity, while memory CD8+ T cells had much lower repertoire diversity. TRB CDR3s from CXCR3-positive naive cells showed higher hydrophobicity (lower Kidera factor 4), lower energy, and higher strength and volume indices than CXCR3-negative naive cells. Because surface CD5, which is linked to self-reactivity in mice, was comparable between the naive subsets, TCR interaction strength was also inferred from the physicochemical properties of TRB CDR3s.

As concerns this clonotype: The antigen it recognizes is unknown.

Sequenced: naive CXCR3- CD8+ T cells from blood. Per the publication, the cell subset or site label means: CD45RO-CCR7+CD27+CD95- naive CD8+ T cells lacking CXCR3 (TNR3-). The rearranged chain carries TRBV12-3 or TRBV12-4 and TRBJ2-5; the TCRdb call, TRBD2, lacks DNA for checking. The source of this sequence is a human donor in good health. Some clones in this sample may be carry-over from other donors' samples. This receptor carries the CDR3 CASSSLADVPGETQYF.